This T cell receptor beta chain was captured in a study of glioma-infiltrating T cells after dendritic cell vaccination. Blood PBMC samples: pre-vaccination, two weeks post third vaccination, and at tumor progression. The PCR used 60 V beta and 13 J beta primers. TCRdb's copy holds only in-frame clones and misses some; the assay was immunoSEQ multiplex PCR. Among over 70,000 clones listed, roughly four fifths were seen once. V lost 2 bases, J lost 3 bases, and 10 bases lay in between. The germline V gene encodes CDR1 MNHEY and CDR2 SVGAGI. The CDR3 spans 15 residues. The starting material was blood, obtained before dendritic cell vaccination. The chain couples TRBV6-5 to TRBJ1-4; D possibly corresponds to TRBD1 (6 bases). The clonotype comes from a human donor with glioblastoma. Here the CDR3 DNA reads TGTGCCAGCAGTTACACGACAGGTTCTAATGAAAAACTGTTTTTT. This gives the protein CASSYTTGSNEKLFF.